Following are 5 T cell receptor beta chains from one sample sequenced in a study of T cell repertoires in cytomegalovirus infection. TCRdb recomputed calls from the reads with MiXCR, one row per CDR3 protein. In the table there are approximately 150,000 distinct CDR3 sequences, about a sixth of which are singletons. Sequencing used CD8+ T cells from PBMCs. The origin of the receptors is a human donor in good health (CMV status not recorded). Some clones in this sample may be carry-over from other donors' samples.

This clonotype was counted a few times. Written as DNA, the CDR3 is TGTGCCAGCAGCCCCCCAGGACGGGGAGCCTACGAGCAGTACTTC. Translated, it gives CASSPPGRGAYEQYF. The chain is built from TRBV7-8 and TRBJ2-7; the D gene is possibly TRBD2 (5 bases). The CDR3 extends over 15 amino acids. Germline V gives CDR1 SGHVS, CDR2 FQNEAQ. Trimming removed 5 bases from V and 2 bases from J, with 16 bases in between.

The V call is TRBV6-2 or TRBV6-3, the J call TRBJ1-5, with D unclear. With 1 base removed from V and 6 bases from J, the gap between germline ends came to 19 bases. There are 17 residues in the CDR3. The V gene's germline CDR1 is MNHEY and CDR2 SVGEGT. In DNA form, the CDR3 reads TGTGCCAGCAGTTACTTCCCAGGCGTAGTAGCGGGTCAGCCCCAGCATTTT. Its translation: CASSYFPGVVAGQPQHF.

This clonotype was seen more than once but under ten times. The V gene is TRBV29-1, the J gene TRBJ2-5; D remains ambiguous. Trimming stripped 1 base from V and 0 bases from J, with 9 bases between. The length of the CDR3 is 14 residues. The germline V gene encodes CDR1 SQVTM and CDR2 ANQGSEA. CDR3 nucleotides: TGCAGCGTTGAAGGTCGACGGAACCAAGAGACCCAGTACTTC. Its protein is CSVEGRRNQETQYF.

This clonotype was detected a few times. The rearrangement links TRBV12-3 or TRBV12-4 to TRBJ1-2; D unclear. Trimming shortened V by 2 bases and J by 8 bases, and 12 bases separated the two germline ends. The CDR3 has 13 amino acids. The CDR3 region is CASSLNDQEGYTF. In DNA form, the CDR3 reads TGTGCCAGCAGTTTAAACGACCAGGAAGGCTACACCTTC.

This clonotype was counted a few times. This chain links TRBV7-2 with TRBJ2-7, with TRBD1 identical over 8 bases. Germline V CDR1 and CDR2: SGHTA, FQGNSA. After removal of 5 bases from V and 3 bases from J, the junction contained 3 bases not matched to a gene. The length of the CDR3 is 13 residues. CDR3 residues: CASSGQGDYEQYF. CDR3 DNA sequence: TGTGCCAGCAGCGGACAGGGAGACTACGAGCAGTACTTC. Full variable domain (outside the CDR3, taken from reference TRBV7-2 and TRBJ2-7): GAGVSQSPSNKVTEKGKDVELRCDPISGHTALYWYRQSLGQGLEFLIYFQGNSAPDKSGLPSDRFSAERTGGSVSTLTIQRTQQEDSAVYLCASSGQGDYEQYFGPGTRLTVT.